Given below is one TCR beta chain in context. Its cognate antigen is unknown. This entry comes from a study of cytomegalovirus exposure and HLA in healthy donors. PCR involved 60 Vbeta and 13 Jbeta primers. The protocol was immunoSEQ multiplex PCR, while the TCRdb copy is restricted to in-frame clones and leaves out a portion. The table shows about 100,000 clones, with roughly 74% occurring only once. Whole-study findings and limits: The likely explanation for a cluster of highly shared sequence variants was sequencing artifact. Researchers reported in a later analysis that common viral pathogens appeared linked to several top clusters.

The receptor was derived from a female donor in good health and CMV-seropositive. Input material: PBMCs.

The CDR3: CATSREYTDRPLEKLFF. CDR3 in DNA: TGTGCCACCAGCAGAGAATATACGGACAGGCCATTAGAAAAACTGTTTTTT. The genes are TRBV15 and TRBJ1-4, with 7 bases matching TRBD1. This CDR3 has 17 residues. V lost 0 bases, J lost 8 bases, and 12 bases stayed unmatched. Per germline, CDR1 LNHNV and CDR2 YYDKDF (reference sequence). The whole variable domain, filled in from reference TRBV15 and TRBJ1-4, reads DAMVIQNPRYQVTQFGKPVTLSCSQTLNHNVMYWYQQKSSQAPKLLFHYYDKDFNNEADTPDNFQSRRPNTSFCFLDIRSPGLGDTAMYLCATSREYTDRPLEKLFFGSGTQLSVL.